The 30 T cell receptor beta chains reported below all come from one sample, sequenced in a study of PD-1 blockade in classical Hodgkin lymphoma. Time point described: cycle 4 day 1 (C4D1), after 6 weeks of nivolumab. Every one of the patients relapsed after autologous stem cell transplantation (brentuximab vedotin exposure was variable). Sequenced by immunoSEQ multiplex PCR; TCRdb stores in-frame clones only, minus some. The table shows about 24,000 clones, with around 84% occurring only once. The specimen comprised peripheral blood mononuclear cells (PBMCs), sampled before the fourth cycle of nivolumab. The receptors stem from a human donor with classical Hodgkin lymphoma.

In regard to this clone: Other nucleotide sequences in the sample specify the same CDR3. The J gene is TRBJ1-2, the V gene TRBV7-3; a possible D gene is TRBD1 (5 bases). The germline CDR1 and CDR2 sequences are SGHTA and FQGTGA. The CDR3 length is 16 residues. Trimming took 5 bases from V and 4 from J, leaving 20 bases between them. This chain's CDR3 is CASSPEGQGGVYGYTF. For the CDR3, the DNA is TGTGCCAGCAGCCCAGAGGGGCAGGGAGGGGTCTATGGCTACACCTTC.

CDR3 nucleotide sequence: TGTGCCAGCAGTTATTCCGGGACTAGCGGGTCTAAGCAGTACTTC. It codes for CASSYSGTSGSKQYF. J is TRBJ2-7 and V is TRBV6-6; 12 bases fit TRBD2. Germline V gives CDR1 MNHNY, CDR2 SVGAGI (reference sequence). V dropped 3 bases and J dropped 8; count of bases not matched to a gene: 8. The CDR3 is 15 amino acids.

The V and J genes are TRBV9 and TRBJ1-4, with D maybe TRBD1 (5 bases). CDR1 is SGDLS and CDR2 is YYNGEE in the germline V gene. The CDR3 length is 14 residues. The V end lost 0 bases, the J end lost 4 bases, and 7 bases lay between the germline ends. The CDR3 protein is CASSVDRSNEKLFF. The CDR3 DNA follows: TGTGCCAGCAGCGTAGACAGGAGTAATGAAAAACTGTTTTTT.

With respect to this clone: Being one base from a much bigger clone, this may be a read error. This chain links TRBV2 with TRBJ2-7; D uncertain. The V gene's germline CDR1 is SNHLY and CDR2 FYNNEI. This CDR3 is built from 12 residues. CDR3 in amino acids: CASSELSYEQCF. CDR3 nucleotide sequence: TGTGCCAGCAGTGAACTCTCCTACGAGCAGTGCTTC.

As concerns this clone: One end of the junction is discordant with germline, which a read error may explain. The sample holds other DNA sequences that translate to the same CDR3. The chain uses TRBV6-4 and TRBJ2-3, with D perhaps TRBD1 (5 bases). Germline CDR1 and CDR2: MRHNA and SNTAGT. The CDR3 is 13 amino acids. The CDR3 protein is CASSEGAGDTQYF. The CDR3 region has the DNA TGTGCTAGCAGTGAAGGGGCAGGAGATACGCAGTATTTT.

This clone came up a few times. The chain combines TRBV5-1 with TRBJ2-2, with a tentative D call TRBD2 (5 bases). This CDR3 is 13 amino acids long. V was pared by 4 bases and J by 5 bases, with 9 bases between. CDR1 is SGHRS and CDR2 is YFSETQ in the germline V gene. CDR3 loop: CASSPDFTGELFF. The CDR3 DNA sequence: TGCGCCAGCAGCCCGGACTTTACCGGGGAGCTGTTTTTT. The full variable domain, its missing parts supplied by reference TRBV5-1 and TRBJ2-2, is KAGVTQTPRYLIKTRGQQVTLSCSPISGHRSVSWYQQTPGQGLQFLFEYFSETQRNKGNFPGRFSGRQFSNSRSEMNVSTLELGDSALYLCASSPDFTGELFFGEGSRLTVL.

V gene TRBV7-9 combines with J gene TRBJ1-4; 8 bases are shared with TRBD1. V lost 0 bases, J lost 8 bases, and 11 bases stayed unmatched. Germline V lookup: CDR1 SEHNR, CDR2 FQNEAQ (reference sequence). This CDR3 is 17 amino acids long. This CDR3 is CASSLANSTGVGEKLFF. The CDR3 coding sequence is TGTGCCAGCAGCTTAGCCAACTCGACAGGGGTTGGGGAAAAACTGTTTTTT.

The rearrangement joins TRBV28 to TRBJ2-5, with D possibly TRBD1 on 6 matching bases. CDR3 size: 17 residues. Germline loops: CDR1 MDHEN, CDR2 SYDVKM. The V and J ends lost 5 bases and 2 bases respectively, with 21 bases between them. DNA for the CDR3: TGTGCCAGCAGTGTTTACCCCACAGGGAGTTTACAAGAGACCCAGTACTTC. Amino acids: CASSVYPTGSLQETQYF.

The chain employs TRBV9 and TRBJ1-1, with D perhaps matching TRBD1 (6 bases). CDR1 and CDR2 (germline): SGDLS, YYNGEE. Trimming shortened V by 4 bases and J by 0 bases, and 16 bases separated the two germline ends. The CDR3 is 16 residues long. The CDR3 bases are TGTGCCAGCAGCATCCTGGACAGCCCGATGAACACTGAAGCTTTCTTT. It translates to CASSILDSPMNTEAFF.

The gene calls are TRBV5-6 and TRBJ1-2; D is ambiguous. The CDR3 is 15 residues long. Germline lookup yields CDR1 SGHDT and CDR2 YYEEEE. V lost 4 bases and J 5 bases, leaving 18 bases between the germline ends. This CDR3 is CASSQRQRGLYGYTF. For the CDR3, the DNA is TGTGCCAGCAGCCAGAGACAACGAGGCCTATATGGCTACACCTTC. Complete variable domain (other parts from reference TRBV5-6 and TRBJ1-2): DAGVTQSPTHLIKTRGQQVTLRCSPKSGHDTVSWYQQALGQGPQFIFQYYEEEERQRGNFPDRFSGHQFPNYSSELNVNALLLGDSALYLCASSQRQRGLYGYTFGSGTRLTVV.

The V call is TRBV28, the J call TRBJ1-2; perhaps TRBD1 as D (6 bases). CDR1 and CDR2 from the germline V gene are MDHEN and SYDVKM. There are 15 residues in the CDR3. Trimming removed 7 bases at V and 3 bases at J, with 18 bases between. As DNA, the CDR3 is TGTGCCAGCACCCTGAGGGGGGGAATCGACTATGGCTACACCTTC. Its translation: CASTLRGGIDYGYTF.

The chain couples TRBV27 to TRBJ2-7, with D perhaps being TRBD1 or TRBD2 (6 bases each). V gave up 3 bases and J gave up 5 bases, with 14 bases separating them. CDR1 and CDR2 from the germline V gene are MNHEY and SMNVEV (reference sequence). The CDR3 runs 14 residues. CDR3 loop: CASSFLRGVNEQYF. In DNA form, the CDR3 reads TGTGCCAGCAGTTTTTTGAGGGGGGTCAACGAGCAGTACTTC.

The rearrangement uses TRBV11-3 and TRBJ2-7; the match to TRBD1 covers 8 bases. Germline V gene lookup returns CDR1 SGHNT and CDR2 YENEEA. The CDR3 spans 14 residues. V shed 5 bases and J 6 bases; nucleotides not matched to a gene: 9. This chain's CDR3 is CASSKSGQGGEQYF. The CDR3 coding sequence is TGTGCCAGCAGCAAATCAGGACAGGGCGGCGAGCAGTACTTC.

The V call is TRBV10-1, the J call TRBJ2-7, with D perhaps matching TRBD1 (6 bases). V lost 3 bases, J lost 6 bases, and 15 bases lay in between. The CDR3 runs to 14 residues. Germline-derived CDR1 and CDR2 are WNHNN and SYGVQD (reference sequence). The CDR3 is CASSDHVKGVEQYF. The CDR3 nucleotides are TGCGCCAGCAGTGATCATGTAAAGGGGGTCGAGCAGTACTTC.

The genes are TRBV11-3 and TRBJ2-3; perhaps TRBD2 as D (6 bases). The CDR3 is made up of 15 amino acids. V gave up 1 base and J gave up 1 base, with 9 bases separating them. Per germline, CDR1 SGHNT and CDR2 YENEEA. CDR3 sequence: CASSLGGGGTDTQYF. DNA of the CDR3: TGTGCCAGCAGCTTAGGTGGCGGGGGCACAGATACGCAGTATTTT.

The gene calls are TRBV7-9 and TRBJ2-2, with D unclear. CDR1 SEHNR and CDR2 FQNEAQ come from the germline V gene (reference sequence). V dropped 11 bases and J dropped 1 base, with 8 bases sitting between them. This CDR3 region has 12 residues. The CDR3 nucleotides are TGTGCCCGCTCCAGGAACACCGGGGAGCTGTTTTTT. Protein product: CARSRNTGELFF.

The chain recombines TRBV7-3 with TRBJ2-1; TRBD2 agrees at 7 bases. Germline CDR1 SGHTA, CDR2 FQGTGA. This CDR3 is built from 15 residues. V gave up 0 bases and J gave up 5 bases; unmatched junction bases: 4. The CDR3 is CASSLTAGVDNEQFF. For the CDR3, the DNA is TGTGCCAGCAGCTTAACCGCGGGAGTCGACAATGAGCAGTTCTTC.

The V call is TRBV5-1, the J call TRBJ1-1; possible D gene TRBD1, 6 bases. From germline, CDR1 is SGHRS and CDR2 YFSETQ. Trimming removed 1 base from V and 11 bases from J, with 12 bases in between. CDR3 size: 12 residues. The DNA of the CDR3 is TGCGCCAGCAGCTTGTGGGGGGCGGAGGCTTTCTTT. Encoded protein: CASSLWGAEAFF.

This clone was seen once. The V gene is TRBV19, the J gene TRBJ2-7; tentative D call: TRBD2 (7 bases). This CDR3 comprises 17 residues. Germline V gene sequence: CDR1 LNHDA, CDR2 SQIVND (reference sequence). The V end was cut by 4 bases, the J end by 0 bases, with 19 bases between. The CDR3 nucleotides read TGTGCCAGTAGTAAAATATCGGGGGGCGGAAGCTCCTACGAGCAGTACTTC. Translation: CASSKISGGGSSYEQYF.

This clone has just a few counts. This chain connects TRBV19 to TRBJ1-2, with D possibly TRBD1 on 6 matching bases. V dropped 7 bases and J dropped 4 bases, with 13 bases sitting between them. The CDR3 has 13 amino acids. CDR1 and CDR2 (germline): LNHDA, SQIVND (reference sequence). This chain's CDR3 is CASNYRASYGYTF. The CDR3 DNA is TGTGCCAGTAATTACAGGGCCTCCTATGGCTACACCTTC.

The chain links TRBV5-1 to TRBJ2-1, with D possibly called TRBD1 or TRBD2 (6 bases each). CDR3 size: 14 residues. Germline V gene data show CDR1 as SGHRS and CDR2 as YFSETQ. The V end lost 4 bases, the J end lost 7 bases, and 15 bases lay between the germline ends. The CDR3 DNA follows: TGCGCCAGCAGCCTCGGGGGCTTAGGGAATGAGCAGTTCTTC. This gives the protein CASSLGGLGNEQFF.

The chain joins TRBV5-1 to TRBJ1-1; a weak D match, TRBD1 (6 bases). V gave up 0 bases and J gave up 0 bases, with 9 bases separating them. The CDR3 runs to 15 residues. Germline V gives CDR1 SGHRS, CDR2 YFSETQ. The CDR3 region has the DNA TGCGCCAGCAGCTTGGATGGACAGATGAACACTGAAGCTTTCTTT. Translated: CASSLDGQMNTEAFF.

The genes are TRBV29-1 and TRBJ1-2; the D is unclear. V dropped 4 bases and J dropped 5 bases, with 5 bases sitting between them. There are 10 residues in the CDR3. The germline V gene encodes CDR1 SQVTM and CDR2 ANQGSEA. The CDR3 bases are TGCAGCGTTGGGAGGTATGGCTACACCTTC. Protein: CSVGRYGYTF.

This clone came up once. This sequence joins TRBV15 and TRBJ2-3, with 7 bases fitting TRBD2. With 4 bases clipped from V and 4 bases from J, the junction kept 8 bases outside the gene matches. Germline CDR1 is LNHNV and CDR2 is YYDKDF (reference sequence). This CDR3 is 15 amino acids long. The CDR3 bases are TGTGCCACCAGCACCGCGGCGGGGGAGCCAGATACGCAGTATTTT. This translates into CATSTAAGEPDTQYF.

The chain carries TRBV2 and TRBJ2-4; a weak D match, TRBD2 (6 bases). The germline V gene has CDR1 SNHLY and CDR2 FYNNEI. The CDR3 runs 11 residues. Trimming left V 6 bases short and J 8 bases short, with 8 bases between. CDR3 protein: CASSWGDIQYF. CDR3 DNA: TGTGCCAGCAGCTGGGGGGACATTCAGTACTTC.

This chain links TRBV6-5 with TRBJ1-6, with no clear D. The germline V and J ends were trimmed by 8 bases and 5 bases, with 13 bases remaining between them. The CDR3 spans 14 residues. Germline lookup yields CDR1 MNHEY and CDR2 SVGAGI. This chain's CDR3 is CASLRTDDNSPLHF. For the CDR3, the DNA is TGTGCCAGCCTCCGGACGGACGATAATTCACCCCTCCACTTT.

In nucleotides, the CDR3 is TGTGCCAGCAGTGAAGGGGGGGGCACTAATGAAAAACTGTTTTTT. Amino acids: CASSEGGGTNEKLFF. The chain joins TRBV6-1 to TRBJ1-4, with TRBD1 as a possible D gene (6 bases). V dropped 1 base and J dropped 2 bases, with 8 bases sitting between them. Per germline, CDR1 MNHNS and CDR2 SASEGT. This CDR3 region has 15 residues.

The rearrangement links TRBV5-1 to TRBJ2-1, with 11 positions matching TRBD2. The CDR3 contains 18 residues. V was pared by 0 bases and J by 4 bases, with 9 bases of the junction left unmatched. Germline V gene lookup returns CDR1 SGHRS and CDR2 YFSETQ. CDR3 loop: CASSLGGSSGRYYNEQFF. CDR3 DNA sequence: TGCGCCAGCAGCTTGGGGGGCTCTAGCGGGAGGTATTACAATGAGCAGTTCTTC. The full variable domain, its missing parts supplied by reference TRBV5-1 and TRBJ2-1, is KAGVTQTPRYLIKTRGQQVTLSCSPISGHRSVSWYQQTPGQGLQFLFEYFSETQRNKGNFPGRFSGRQFSNSRSEMNVSTLELGDSALYLCASSLGGSSGRYYNEQFFGPGTRLTVL.

The chain carries TRBV30 and TRBJ1-5; D not certain. Trimming cost V 3 bases and J 1 base, with 4 bases left between them. The germline gives CDR1 GTSNPN, CDR2 SVGIG (reference sequence). The CDR3 is 12 amino acids. The CDR3 sequence is CAWSESNQPQHF. For the CDR3, the DNA is TGTGCCTGGAGCGAGAGCAATCAGCCCCAGCATTTT. Variable domain in full (rest from reference TRBV30 and TRBJ1-5): SQTIHQWPATLVQPVGSPLSLECTVEGTSNPNLYWYRQAAGRGLQLLFYSVGIGQISSEVPQNLSASRPQDRQFILSSKKLLLSDSGFYLCAWSESNQPQHFGDGTRLSIL.

The chain uses TRBV4-2 and TRBJ2-2; D remains ambiguous. Germline V gene data show CDR1 as LGHNA and CDR2 as YNFKEQ. V gave up 0 bases and J gave up 5 bases, with 10 bases separating them. CDR3 size: 15 residues. Written as DNA, the CDR3 is TGTGCCAGCAGCCAAGATAGAATACATACCGGGGAGCTGTTTTTT. As protein: CASSQDRIHTGELFF.